The 26 T cell receptor beta chains listed next were all sequenced from one sample in a study of vaccination effects on CD4 cells after COVID-19. For these receptors, no antigen is known. The table came from immunoSEQ multiplex PCR; TCRdb's copy has only in-frame clones and leaves some out. The data show about 27,000 clones, 75% to 80% seen once. Viral peptide pools were used in the ViraFEST assay to expand antigen-specific CD4+ T cells, and sequencing came afterward. Following an approximately 11-day culture, CD4+ T cells were purified. The person acquired a PCR-confirmed SARS-CoV-2 infection between March and December 2020. The source was CD4+ T cells from PBMCs cultured with HCoV-NL63 spike peptides, collected before COVID-19 vaccination. The source of these receptors is a human donor who had a prior SARS-CoV-2 infection.

The CDR3 DNA follows: TGTGCCAGCAGTTACACAGCGTTACTCACAGATACGCAGTATTTT. Translation gives CASSYTALLTDTQYF. The gene calls are TRBV6-2 or TRBV6-3 and TRBJ2-3; D is unclear. Germline lookup yields CDR1 MNHEY and CDR2 SVGEGT. V was shortened by 2 bases and J by 2 bases, with 11 bases between the two germline ends. The CDR3 is 15 residues long.

CDR3: CASTESTGHGTF. CDR3 coding DNA: TGTGCCAGCACCGAATCTACAGGACACGGCACCTTC. The genes are TRBV5-6 and TRBJ1-2; a possible D gene is TRBD1 (5 bases). The CDR3 has 12 residues. CDR1 SGHDT and CDR2 YYEEEE come from the germline V gene. Trimming stripped 6 bases from V and 13 bases from J, with 19 bases between.

This clone was observed a handful of times. The chain uses TRBV2 and TRBJ1-4; maybe TRBD1 (5 bases). V lost 5 bases, J lost 5 bases, and 18 bases lay in between. The length of the CDR3 is 16 residues. Looked up from germline, CDR1 is SNHLY and CDR2 is FYNNEI. CDR3 nucleotide sequence: TGTGCCAGCAGTAGCCCCTCAGGGCGTAGGAATGAAAAACTGTTTTTT. Its translation: CASSSPSGRRNEKLFF.

The chain uses TRBV14 and TRBJ2-1, with no clear D. The CDR3 is 15 residues long. Per the germline V gene, CDR1 is SGHDN and CDR2 is FVKESK. V was pared by 4 bases and J by 3 bases, with 13 bases between. Here the CDR3 DNA reads TGTGCCAGCAGCCGGTTAGGACCGGACTACAATGAGCAGTTCTTC. It is translated as CASSRLGPDYNEQFF.

This clone has only a few counts. J is TRBJ1-1 and V is TRBV30; TRBD1 aligns across 8 bases. V shed 4 bases, J shed 0 bases, and the junction held 13 bases outside the gene matches. The CDR3 is 17 amino acids. CDR1 and CDR2 from the germline V gene are GTSNPN and SVGIG (reference sequence). The DNA for the CDR3 is TGTGCCTGGAATTATGGACAGGGTCGGCGGGTGAACACTGAAGCTTTCTTT. Translation gives CAWNYGQGRRVNTEAFF.

This clone was recorded a few times. The chain uses TRBV27 and TRBJ2-2; weak D call: TRBD2 (6 bases). Looked up from germline, CDR1 is MNHEY and CDR2 is SMNVEV (reference sequence). V lost 8 bases to trimming and J lost 4 bases, with 20 bases between them. The CDR3 is made up of 16 amino acids. CDR3 in amino acids: CASGPRRDVTTGELFF. The CDR3 bases are TGTGCCAGCGGCCCCAGGCGGGACGTAACCACCGGGGAGCTGTTTTTT.

The CDR3 DNA is TGTGCCAGCAGCAAAGCGCAGGGATCTGGGGCCAACGTCCTGACTTTC. Translated, it gives CASSKAQGSGANVLTF. The chain recombines TRBV21-1 with TRBJ2-6; TRBD1 is the table's D call and was not checked against the DNA. TRBV21-1 is classified as a pseudogene. The CDR3 totals 16 residues.

V is TRBV18 and J is TRBJ2-3, with TRBD1 identical over 8 bases. The CDR3 has 17 amino acids. The V gene end was trimmed by 8 bases and the J gene end by 2 bases; junction bases not matched to a gene: 15. Per the germline V gene, CDR1 is KGHSH and CDR2 is LQKENI. The CDR3 DNA reads TGTGCCAGCGCCAATTCCGGGACAGGCGACCACACAGATACGCAGTATTTT. It specifies CASANSGTGDHTDTQYF. Looking up the rest from reference TRBV18 and TRBJ2-3 gives the full variable domain: NAGVMQNPRHLVRRRGQEARLRCSPMKGHSHVYWYRQLPEEGLKFMVYLQKENIIDESGMPKERFSAEFPKEGPSILRIQQVVRGDSAAYFCASANSGTGDHTDTQYFGPGTRLTVL.

This clone was seen just once. The rearrangement uses TRBV11-2 and TRBJ2-3; 7 bases line up with TRBD2. The CDR3 loop spans 14 amino acids. Looked up from germline, CDR1 is SGHAT and CDR2 is FQNNGV. The J segment lost 1 base and the V segment lost 5 bases, leaving 3 bases of the junction unmatched. The CDR3 DNA follows: TGTGCCAGCAGCCGAGCGGGGCGCACAGATACGCAGTATTTT. Translated, it gives CASSRAGRTDTQYF. The whole variable domain, remainder taken from reference TRBV11-2 and TRBJ2-3, is EAGVAQSPRYKIIEKRQSVAFWCNPISGHATLYWYQQILGQGPKLLIQFQNNGVVDDSQLPKDRFSAERLKGVDSTLKIQPAKLEDSAVYLCASSRAGRTDTQYFGPGTRLTVL.

In DNA form, the CDR3 reads TGTGCCATCACCCCGTCTCTTCTCCGGGCCGGGGAGCTGTTTTTT. Amino acid sequence: CAITPSLLRAGELFF. This chain uses TRBV10-3 with TRBJ2-2; D gene ambiguous. Germline V gene lookup returns CDR1 ENHRY and CDR2 SYGVKD. Trimming pared 7 bases from V and 6 bases from J, leaving 18 bases between. The CDR3 has 15 residues.

CDR3 sequence (DNA): TGCAGTGCTAACGGAGGGCGAACCCAGTACTTC. It encodes CSANGGRTQYF. The rearrangement links TRBV20-1 to TRBJ2-5; possibly TRBD2 for D (6 bases). Germline V gene lookup returns CDR1 DFQATT and CDR2 SNEGSKA (reference sequence). Trimming shortened V by 4 bases and J by 8 bases, and 11 bases separated the two germline ends. This CDR3 has 11 residues.

This clone was detected once. The chain carries TRBV25-1 and TRBJ2-5; TRBD1 agrees at 8 bases. CDR3 length: 13 residues. The J segment lost 5 bases and the V segment lost 7 bases, leaving 6 bases of the junction unmatched. Looked up from germline, CDR1 is MGHDK and CDR2 is SYGVNS. The CDR3 coding sequence is TGTGCCAGCACGTATCGACAGGGGGAGACCCAGTACTTC. Protein product: CASTYRQGETQYF.

This clone was detected a few times. The genes are TRBV5-1 and TRBJ1-2, with 7 bases lining up with TRBD1. The germline V gene has CDR1 SGHRS and CDR2 YFSETQ. The CDR3 loop spans 15 amino acids. J gave up 6 bases and V 1 base, and 9 bases lay outside the gene matches. The CDR3 spells CASSLNEGASNGYTF. CDR3 sequence (DNA): TGCGCCAGCAGCTTGAATGAGGGGGCAAGTAATGGCTACACCTTC.

The V gene is TRBV5-5, the J gene TRBJ2-2, with no clear D. Germline-derived CDR1 and CDR2 are SGHKS and YYEKEE (reference sequence). V lost 0 bases and J 7 bases, leaving 16 bases between the germline ends. This CDR3 has 16 residues. The CDR3 region is CASSLALFSTSGELFF. The CDR3 DNA is TGTGCCAGCAGCTTGGCCTTGTTTAGCACGAGCGGGGAGCTGTTTTTT.

V is TRBV7-3 and J is TRBJ1-2, with 9 bases aligning to TRBD1. Germline lookup yields CDR1 SGHTA and CDR2 FQGTGA. Trimming took 8 bases from V and 8 from J; bases not matched to a gene: 9. The CDR3 is made up of 13 amino acids. The CDR3 sequence: CASGTGGAGGYTF. The CDR3 DNA reads TGTGCCAGCGGTACAGGGGGCGCAGGGGGCTACACCTTC.

The V call is TRBV19, the J call TRBJ2-3; TRBD2 matches 7 bases. The CDR3 is 17 amino acids. Germline assignment: CDR1 LNHDA and CDR2 SQIVND (reference sequence). The junction had 8 bases not matched to a gene; V was cut back by 0 bases and J by 2 bases. The CDR3 here is CASSIDPPGGFTDTQYF. Written as DNA, the CDR3 is TGTGCCAGTAGTATAGATCCCCCCGGGGGGTTCACAGATACGCAGTATTTT.

This clone was seen only a few times. This chain joins TRBV7-9 and TRBJ2-3; the match to TRBD1 covers 7 bases. The V gene's germline CDR1 is SEHNR and CDR2 FQNEAQ (reference sequence). The CDR3 length is 12 residues. Trimming removed 9 bases from V and 2 bases from J; junction bases left unmatched: 2. CDR3 coding DNA: TGTGCCAGTGGACAGGACACAGATACGCAGTATTTT. It translates to CASGQDTDTQYF.

This chain connects TRBV6-5 to TRBJ2-2; tentatively, D is TRBD1 (5 bases). Trimming took off 9 bases at V and 4 bases at J, with 18 bases between the two ends. The CDR3 is 15 amino acids. Germline V CDR1 and CDR2: MNHEY, SVGAGI. The CDR3 region has the DNA TGTGCCAGTGAGCCAAATTGGGGCGGCACCGGGGAGCTGTTTTTT. Encoded protein: CASEPNWGGTGELFF.

The chain joins TRBV11-2 to TRBJ1-4; D remains ambiguous. V lost 5 bases to trimming and J lost 3 bases, with 13 bases between them. The CDR3 totals 15 residues. Germline values: CDR1 SGHAT, CDR2 FQNNGV. Here the CDR3 DNA reads TGTGCCAGCAGCAAGCACCCGGCGGCTAATGAAAAACTGTTTTTT. This translates into CASSKHPAANEKLFF.

This rearrangement joins TRBV30 to TRBJ2-7; D may match TRBD1 or TRBD2 (5 bases each). This CDR3 is built from 12 residues. Germline-derived CDR1 and CDR2 are GTSNPN and SVGIG (reference sequence). The V gene lost 2 bases and the J gene lost 6 bases, with 11 bases spanning the gap. CDR3 residues: CAWSRDGVEQYF. CDR3 DNA sequence: TGTGCCTGGAGTAGGGACGGCGTCGAGCAGTACTTC.

This chain connects TRBV5-4 to TRBJ2-5, with D unresolved. The length of the CDR3 is 16 residues. Germline V CDR1 and CDR2: SGHNT, YYREEE (reference sequence). V shed 1 base and J shed 0 bases, with 13 bases lying between them. CDR3 protein: CASSLPGMGYQETQYF. CDR3 nucleotides: TGTGCCAGCAGCTTGCCAGGAATGGGGTACCAAGAGACCCAGTACTTC. Drawing the rest from reference TRBV5-4 and TRBJ2-5, the complete variable domain is ETGVTQSPTHLIKTRGQQVTLRCSSQSGHNTVSWYQQALGQGPQFIFQYYREEENGRGNFPPRFSGLQFPNYSSELNVNALELDDSALYLCASSLPGMGYQETQYFGPGTRLLVL.

The chain joins TRBV15 to TRBJ2-7; 10 bases map to TRBD1. The CDR3 sequence is 18 residues long. Looked up from germline, CDR1 is LNHNV and CDR2 is YYDKDF (reference sequence). The J segment lost 5 bases and the V segment lost 0 bases, leaving 13 bases of the junction unmatched. CDR3 sequence (DNA): TGTGCCACCAGCAGAGATGGGGGCGGGACAGGGGTCGTAAACGAGCAGTACTTC. Translating it yields CATSRDGGGTGVVNEQYF.

The chain carries TRBV2 and TRBJ1-1; a possible D gene is TRBD1 (6 bases). This CDR3 region has 16 residues. V lost 6 bases to trimming and J lost 5 bases, with 22 bases between them. The germline V gene has CDR1 SNHLY and CDR2 FYNNEI. CDR3: CASSPSTGRGGTEAFF. The CDR3 region has the DNA TGTGCCAGCAGCCCTTCCACGGGACGAGGGGGAACTGAAGCTTTCTTT.

This clone was counted a few times. This chain connects TRBV7-2 to TRBJ2-7; D possibly corresponds to TRBD2 (5 bases). The CDR3 sequence is 12 residues long. CDR1 and CDR2 (germline): SGHTA, FQGNSA. V lost 5 bases and J lost 2, with 7 bases in between. The CDR3 loop is CASSPGTYEQYF. Here the CDR3 DNA reads TGTGCCAGCAGCCCCGGGACCTACGAGCAGTACTTC.

This clone has just a few counts. DNA for the CDR3: TGTGCCAGCAGAGCAGACAGTTCTAGCAATCAGCCCCAGCATTTT. Encoded protein: CASRADSSSNQPQHF. The J gene is TRBJ1-5, the V gene TRBV2, with TRBD1 as a possible D gene (5 bases). The CDR3 is 15 amino acids. The germline gives CDR1 SNHLY, CDR2 FYNNEI. V gave up 6 bases and J gave up 0 bases, with 12 bases separating them.

This clone was detected a few times. This rearrangement joins TRBV5-4 to TRBJ1-4; 8 nucleotides align to TRBD1. CDR3 length: 15 residues. Trimming removed 3 bases from V and 3 bases from J; junction bases left unmatched: 4. Looked up from germline, CDR1 is SGHNT and CDR2 is YYREEE (reference sequence). CDR3 sequence: CASSSQGASNEKLFF. CDR3 sequence (DNA): TGTGCCAGCAGCTCTCAGGGGGCCTCTAATGAAAAACTGTTTTTT.